Listed below are T cell receptor beta chains from one sample, sequenced in a study of blood T cell repertoires in COVID-19. Clones were read by immunoSEQ multiplex PCR, and TCRdb kept only the in-frame ones, dropping some. The sample has approximately 260,000 clones; roughly 87% are singletons. The sequencing sample was made of PBMCs or T cells enriched from blood (not recorded which). The receptors derive from a woman under 40 with acute COVID-19. CDR3s include the opening cysteine and the closing phenylalanine or tryptophan. D genes are given only for firm matches. Size is omitted from some rows. Given values are once, few, many or a class for expanded clones.

CDR3 protein	CDR3 DNA	V gene	J gene	D gene	clone size
CASNVQGSRNTGELFF	TGCGCCAGTAACGTCCAGGGGTCGAGGAACACCGGGGAGCTGTTTTTT	TRBV5-1	TRBJ2-2	-	few
CASSLGQGPNQPQHF	TGTGCCAGCAGCTTAGGACAGGGCCCTAATCAGCCCCAGCATTTT	TRBV11-2	TRBJ1-5	TRBD1	few
CASSLIRANTEAFF	TGTGCCAGCAGTTTAATCAGGGCGAACACTGAAGCTTTCTTT	TRBV28	TRBJ1-1	-	once
CACLPPSGKLFF	TGTGCCTGCCTTCCGCCTTCCGGAAAACTGTTTTTT	TRBV28	TRBJ1-4	-	-
CASSLTRTGEQPQHF	TGTGCCAGCAGCCTAACTAGGACAGGGGAACAGCCCCAGCATTTT	TRBV4-2	TRBJ1-5	TRBD1	-
CASRMTGGLYQETQYF	TGTGCCAGCAGAATGACAGGGGGCCTGTACCAAGAGACCCAGTACTTC	TRBV27	TRBJ2-5	TRBD1	-
CASSPGTIYEQYF	TGTGCCAGCAGTCCCGGGACTATCTACGAGCAGTACTTC	TRBV12-3/TRBV12-4	TRBJ2-7	TRBD2	-
CASSVEWGRGETQYF	TGTGCCAGCAGCGTAGAATGGGGGCGTGGAGAGACCCAGTACTTC	TRBV9	TRBJ2-5	-	-
CASSLDREDQPQHF	TGTGCCAGCTCACTCGACAGGGAGGATCAGCCCCAGCATTTT	TRBV18	TRBJ1-5	TRBD1	-
CASSLGSRAADYEQYF	TGTGCCAGCAGCTTAGGAAGTCGAGCGGCAGACTACGAGCAGTACTTC	TRBV11-3	TRBJ2-7	-	-
CATSREAAGGTDTQYF	TGTGCCACCAGCAGAGAAGCAGCGGGGGGCACAGATACGCAGTATTTT	TRBV15	TRBJ2-3	TRBD2	-
CASTTGVGAYNSPLHF	TGTGCCAGCACGACGGGGGTGGGGGCCTATAATTCACCCCTCCACTTT	TRBV27	TRBJ1-6	-	-
CASSPSSFQGGYTF	TGTGCCAGCAGCCCGTCTAGTTTCCAGGGTGGCTACACCTTC	TRBV7-2	TRBJ1-2	-	-
CASSPGTGTYEQYF	TGCGCCAGCAGCCCCGGGACTGGCACCTACGAGCAGTACTTC	TRBV4-3	TRBJ2-7	-	-
CASKTGTTNEKLFF	TGCGCCAGCAAGACAGGGACAACTAATGAAAAACTGTTTTTT	TRBV5-1	TRBJ1-4	TRBD1	-
CAISEENSGNTIYF	TGTGCCATCAGTGAGGAGAACTCTGGAAACACCATATATTTT	TRBV10-3	TRBJ1-3	-	once
CASSESGRGGTGELFF	TGTGCCAGCAGTGAATCGGGCAGGGGTGGGACCGGGGAGCTGTTTTTT	TRBV2	TRBJ2-2	-	-
CASSSIDSDEQFF	TGTGCCAGCAGCTCCATTGACAGCGACGAGCAGTTCTTC	TRBV5-4	TRBJ2-1	-	-
CASSSARSSPLHF	TGTGCCAGTAGTTCGGCGCGGAGTTCACCCCTCCACTTT	TRBV19	TRBJ1-6	-	-
CASSLGDRVHEQYF	TGTGCCAGCAGCTTGGGGGACAGGGTTCACGAGCAGTACTTC	TRBV5-4	TRBJ2-7	TRBD1	once
CASSTPQGTGNTIYF	TGTGCCAGTAGTACGCCACAGGGGACTGGAAACACCATATATTTT	TRBV19	TRBJ1-3	TRBD1	-
CASSQQGTSGNTIYF	TGTGCCAGCAGCCAACAGGGGACCTCTGGAAACACCATATATTTT	TRBV7-2	TRBJ1-3	TRBD1	-
CASSQAGPPYEQYF	TGCGCCAGCAGCCAAGCAGGGCCGCCCTACGAGCAGTACTTC	TRBV4-1	TRBJ2-7	-	-
CASSPGGVIVGTNEKLFF	TGTGCCAGTAGCCCCGGGGGGGTCATTGTCGGAACTAATGAAAAACTGTTTTTT	TRBV19	TRBJ1-4	-	-
CASRSDRGGDTGELFF	TGTGCCAGCAGATCCGACAGGGGAGGGGACACCGGGGAGCTGTTTTTT	TRBV11-3	TRBJ2-2	-	once
CASSLWAGGTGELFF	TGTGCCAGCAGCTTGTGGGCAGGGGGCACCGGGGAGCTGTTTTTT	TRBV5-6	TRBJ2-2	TRBD1	-
CASGLATGTGGVYDTEAFF	TGTGCTAGTGGTTTGGCCACCGGGACAGGGGGCGTGTATGATACTGAAGCTTTCTTT	TRBV12-5	TRBJ1-1	TRBD1	-
CASSFGQQETQYF	TGTGCCAGCAGCTTCGGACAGCAAGAGACCCAGTACTTC	TRBV7-9	TRBJ2-5	-	-
CASSSAGGNYGYTF	TGTGCCAGCAGTTCGGCAGGTGGAAACTATGGCTACACCTTC	TRBV6-5	TRBJ1-2	-	-
CASSRDTAKQFF	TGTGCCAGCAGCCGGGACACCGCTAAGCAGTTCTTC	TRBV5-8	TRBJ2-1	-	once
CAIKDISNRGPPYNEQFF	TGTGCCATCAAGGATATAAGTAACAGGGGGCCACCGTACAATGAGCAGTTCTTC	TRBV10-3	TRBJ2-1	TRBD1	-
CASSPLGSNTGELFF	TGCGCCAGCAGCCCACTAGGGTCGAACACCGGGGAGCTGTTTTTT	TRBV5-1	TRBJ2-2	-	-
CASSQFTDTQYF	TGTGCCAGCAGTCAATTCACAGATACGCAGTATTTT	TRBV12-3/TRBV12-4	TRBJ2-3	-	-